A single sample is the source of the 9 T cell receptor beta chains below, sequenced in a study of blood T cell repertoires in COVID-19. Only in-frame clones appear in the TCRdb table, and some are missing; sequencing was by immunoSEQ multiplex PCR. This repertoire shows about 350,000 clones, around nine tenths found once; its top ten account for roughly 3.4%. Sequencing used peripheral blood. Source of these receptors: a woman in her late teens or twenties who had recovered from COVID-19.

J is TRBJ1-5 and V is TRBV19, with D hard to call. Germline V gene lookup returns CDR1 LNHDA and CDR2 SQIVND (reference sequence). Deletions cut 3 bases from V and 2 bases from J, with 8 bases between. This CDR3 region has 14 residues. The CDR3 sequence: CASSIAAGNQPQHF. CDR3 in DNA: TGTGCCAGTAGTATTGCTGCGGGCAATCAGCCCCAGCATTTT.

The genes are TRBV5-8 and TRBJ2-5, with 9 bases fitting TRBD1. V shed 3 bases and J 6 bases; nucleotides not matched to a gene: 12. From germline, CDR1 is SGHTS and CDR2 YDEGEE. CDR3 size: 16 residues. CDR3: CASSSEADRGLKTQYF. In DNA, the CDR3 is TGTGCCAGCAGCTCAGAGGCGGACAGGGGCCTAAAGACCCAGTACTTC.

The chain has TRBV12-3 or TRBV12-4 and TRBJ1-1; a weak D match, TRBD1 (5 bases). The V end was cut by 3 bases, the J end by 5 bases, with 7 bases between. The CDR3 spans 12 residues. CDR3 sequence (DNA): TGTGCCAGCAGTTTCAGGGATACTGAAGCTTTCTTT. Residues: CASSFRDTEAFF.

This sequence joins TRBV5-4 and TRBJ1-1; possible D gene TRBD1, 5 bases. Trimming stripped 1 base from V and 3 bases from J, with 10 bases between. The CDR3 runs to 14 residues. Per the germline V gene, CDR1 is SGHNT and CDR2 is YYREEE (reference sequence). CDR3 sequence (DNA): TGTGCCAGCAGCTTGCAGGGAGGGGACACTGAAGCTTTCTTT. This codes for CASSLQGGDTEAFF.

The chain uses TRBV3-1 (or the pseudogene TRBV3-2) and TRBJ2-7; D may be TRBD2 (6 bases). This CDR3 spans 13 amino acids. CDR1 and CDR2 from the germline V gene are LGHDT and YNNKEL (reference sequence). Trimming took 6 bases from V and 2 from J, leaving 11 bases between them. DNA for the CDR3: TGTGCCAGCAGTCGGGGGACCACCTACGAGCAGTACGTC. Translated, it gives CASSRGTTYEQYV.

The V and J genes are TRBV6-1 and TRBJ2-2; 15 bases match TRBD2. Germline V gene sequence: CDR1 MNHNS, CDR2 SASEGT. The V segment lost 4 bases and the J segment 6 bases; nucleotides outside the gene matches: 3. This CDR3 contains 16 residues. The CDR3 coding sequence is TGTGCCAGCAGTGTACGGACTAGCGGGAGGGCCGGGGAGCTGTTTTTT. This sequence encodes CASSVRTSGRAGELFF.

The chain combines TRBV5-1 with TRBJ2-3; TRBD1 is a possible D gene (5 bases). The CDR3 sequence is 15 residues long. Deletions cut 0 bases from V and 5 bases from J, with 13 bases between. Germline CDR1 and CDR2: SGHRS and YFSETQ. This chain's CDR3 is CASSLGRALGDTQYF. The CDR3 region has the DNA TGCGCCAGCAGCTTGGGCAGGGCTTTGGGAGATACGCAGTATTTT.

This sequence joins TRBV6-5 and TRBJ2-7; no clear D gene. The CDR3 has 13 residues. The ends were cut back, 8 bases at V and 3 bases at J, with 14 bases in the middle. Germline lookup yields CDR1 MNHEY and CDR2 SVGAGI. The CDR3 DNA follows: TGTGCCAGCTCCGGAGACGGTATCTACGAGCAGTACGTC. It specifies CASSGDGIYEQYV.

The V gene is TRBV10-2, the J gene TRBJ2-1; perhaps TRBD2 as D (5 bases). CDR1 and CDR2 (germline): WSHSY, SAAADI. The CDR3 loop spans 15 amino acids. V dropped 3 bases and J dropped 6 bases, with 15 bases sitting between them. The CDR3 coding sequence is TGCGCCAGCAGTGAACCGGGGATTCATTTCAATGAGCAGTTCTTC. Translating gives CASSEPGIHFNEQFF.